This T cell receptor beta chain was sequenced for a study of T cell clonotyping in hematopoietic cell transplantation. The study's findings and limits: Graft donor and pretransplant recipient Inverse Simpson Index values predicted broader posttransplant TCR diversity. After transplant, recipient diversity fell while pathologically expanded clonotypes grew through day 180. At the given depth, recipient repertoires were over 95% de novo clonotypes.

Generated by immunoSEQ multiplex PCR, the TCRdb table keeps only in-frame clones and is missing some. The sample has some 9,700 clones, approximately 97% seen once. As for this clone: What it binds is not known.

Samples: about 28 days before transplant, then days 30, 100 and 180 after. Looked up from germline, CDR1 is SGHAT and CDR2 is FQNNGV. Trimming took off 1 base at V and 3 bases at J, with 7 bases between the two ends. CDR3 size: 14 residues. The sample here was peripheral blood mononuclear cells, taken 100 days after allogeneic stem cell transplant. The origin of this receptor is a male patient between 60 and 69 years old who had an allogeneic stem cell transplant from a related donor, so the T cells may come from the graft donor. Some clones in this sample may be carry-over from other donors' samples. The genes are TRBV11-2 and TRBJ1-5; D gene unclear. This chain's CDR3 is CASSLGFDNQPQHF. In DNA, the CDR3 is TGTGCCAGCAGCTTAGGATTCGACAATCAGCCCCAGCATTTT.